This T cell receptor beta chain was recovered during a study of brain T cells in children with intractable seizures. The table came from immunoSEQ multiplex PCR; TCRdb's copy has only in-frame clones and leaves some out. This table has about 340,000 clones, more than 85% appearing once. Time point described: blood from clinic visit 5 months post-surgery; TSC patient then seizure free. The CDR3 contains 13 residues. V was clipped by 7 bases and J by 2 bases, with 11 bases between them. Germline V gene data show CDR1 as SNHLY and CDR2 as FYNNEI. The V and J genes are TRBV2 and TRBJ1-2; D unclear. This TCR was recovered from a boy younger than two with tuberous sclerosis and intractable seizures. This specimen consisted of peripheral blood, obtained roughly 5 months after surgery. The CDR3 sequence is CASIRDLNYGYTF. CDR3 nucleotide sequence: TGTGCCAGCATTAGGGATCTGAACTATGGCTACACCTTC.